This TCR beta chain comes out of a study of cytotoxic CD8 clonotypes in ibrutinib-treated CLL. Between the trimmed V and J ends, which lost 1 base and 2 bases, there was a span of 12 bases. The germline gives CDR1 MNHEY, CDR2 SMNVEV (reference sequence). The CDR3 length is 15 residues. The assay was immunoSEQ multiplex PCR, and TCRdb's table has in-frame clones only and misses some. The sample contains 35,000 to 40,000 clones, about 50% of which appear only once. Sequenced here: PBMCs, sampled before ibrutinib treatment. The V and J genes are TRBV27 and TRBJ2-7, with D perhaps matching TRBD1 or TRBD2 (6 bases each). This sequence was found in a human donor with chronic lymphocytic leukemia. Here the CDR3 reads CASSLFRGGAYEQYF. The CDR3 DNA is TGTGCCAGCAGTTTATTCAGGGGCGGGGCCTACGAGCAGTACTTC.